These T cell receptor beta chains were read from a single sample in a study of identical twins. Via MiXCR, TCRdb re-called the 5' RACE reads, giving one row per CDR3 protein. Among around 1.7 million distinct CDR3 sequences listed, about 32% were seen once. The sequenced sample consisted of cord blood. These receptors were taken from a newborn girl in good health. Both conserved end residues are part of each CDR3. D genes are given only for firm matches. Not all rows give a size; the values are once, few, many and, for expanded clones, a class.

>TRBV20-1|-|TRBJ2-5|-|11
TGCAGTGTCAGGGGACTGGTCCAGCAGTACTTC
CSVRGLVQQYF
>TRBV29-1|TRBD1|TRBJ2-7|many|17
TGCAGCGTTGAAGATCAATGGGGACAGGGAACCTCCTACGAGCAGTACTTC
CSVEDQWGQGTSYEQYF
>TRBV7-6|-|TRBJ2-7|-|16
TGTGCCAGCAGCTTAGTCTCGGCTAGCAGGGTTTCCGAGCAGTACTTC
CASSLVSASRVSEQYF
>TRBV10-3|TRBD1|TRBJ2-1|many|17
TGTGCCATCAGCGCCCTTTCCGGGACAGGGAGCCACAATGAGCAGTTCTTC
CAISALSGTGSHNEQFF
>TRBV19|-|TRBJ2-1|-|15
TGTGCCAGTAGTATTACGAGGCACTCCTACAATGAGCAGTTCTTC
CASSITRHSYNEQFF
>TRBV10-3|-|TRBJ2-4|once|12
TGTACCATCAGTGAGGGGGGAAACATTCAGTACTTC
CTISEGGNIQYF
>TRBV10-3|-|TRBJ1-2|-|18
TGTGCCATCAGTGAGCCTAACGAACAGGAGCAAAGGGTCTATGGCTACACCTTC
CAISEPNEQEQRVYGYTF
>TRBV12-3/TRBV12-4|-|TRBJ2-1|-|14
TGTGCCAGCAGTTTAAGGGACTTGGGGAACGAGCAGTTCTTC
CASSLRDLGNEQFF
>TRBV7-9|TRBD2|TRBJ2-5|few|15
TGTGCCAGCAGCTTAAGCGGGAGAAGCACAGAGACCCAGTACTTC
CASSLSGRSTETQYF
>TRBV29-1|-|TRBJ1-2|many|14
TGCAGCGTCGTACTCAGCGAGGTTAACTATGGCTACACCTTC
CSVVLSEVNYGYTF
>TRBV20-1|TRBD1|TRBJ1-2|few|16
TGCAGTGCTAGAGGCGCCCGGGACAGGGTGTGGGATGGCTACACCTTC
CSARGARDRVWDGYTF
>TRBV5-1|-|TRBJ2-1|few|15
TGCGCCAGCAGCTGGACGCGAAGCTCCTACAATGAGCAGTTCTTC
CASSWTRSSYNEQFF
>TRBV5-5|-|TRBJ2-7|few|12
TGTGCCAGCATCCTTGACGGTTACGAGCAGTACTTC
CASILDGYEQYF
>TRBV9|-|TRBJ2-7|-|16
TGTGCCAGCAGCCCCAAAGGGGGGGCGCAATCCTACGAGCAGTACTTC
CASSPKGGAQSYEQYF
>TRBV28|-|TRBJ2-7|few|15
TGTGCCAGCAGTCCTCATCCGGGGGCAGCCTACGAGCAGTACTTC
CASSPHPGAAYEQYF
>TRBV9|-|TRBJ1-2|few|12
TGTGCCAGCAGCGCGGGGGTGGACGGCTACACCTTC
CASSAGVDGYTF
>TRBV27|-|TRBJ1-1|-|17
TGTGCCAGCAGTCCCGTTGGTGGCAGAACCGTGAACACTGAAGCTTTCTTT
CASSPVGGRTVNTEAFF
>TRBV24-1|-|TRBJ1-1|-|14
TGTGCCACCAGAATACCGGGACCAGTCACTGAAGCTTTCTTT
CATRIPGPVTEAFF
>TRBV27|-|TRBJ2-1|many|13
TGTGCCAGCAGTGCCGACGGCTACAATGAGCAGTTCTTC
CASSADGYNEQFF
>TRBV20-1|-|TRBJ2-5|-|16
TGCAGTGCTAGAGATCAACCCCTAGCGATCGGAGAGACCCAGTACTTC
CSARDQPLAIGETQYF
>TRBV20-1|-|TRBJ2-1|few|12
TGCAGTGCTAGAGTACCACCTAATGAGCAGTTCTTC
CSARVPPNEQFF
>TRBV3-1|-|TRBJ2-4|-|16
TGTGCCAGCAGCCAAGATGGGCGCAGGGCAAAAAACATTCAGTACTTC
CASSQDGRRAKNIQYF
>TRBV5-1|TRBD1|TRBJ2-1|-|15
TGCGCCAGCAGCTTATCTCCGACAGGGAACAATGAGCAGTTCTTC
CASSLSPTGNNEQFF
>TRBV2|-|TRBJ1-5|few|12
TGTGCCAGCCGACAGACCAATCAGCCCCAGCATTTT
CASRQTNQPQHF
>TRBV7-9|-|TRBJ2-3|many|14
TGTGCCAGCAGCAGGAACAGGGAAGCAGATACGCAGTATTTT
CASSRNREADTQYF
>TRBV4-1|TRBD1|TRBJ2-5|-|15
TGCGCCAGCAGCCAAGGGACAGGGGGCAGTGAGACCCAGTACTTC
CASSQGTGGSETQYF
>TRBV10-3|TRBD2|TRBJ2-3|-|16
TGTGCCATCAGTGACTTCGCGGGAGGGAACACAGATACGCAGTATTTT
CAISDFAGGNTDTQYF
>TRBV21-1|-|TRBJ2-1|few|16
TGTGCCAGCAGCACCCTGGACGGGAGCTCCTACAATGAGCAGTTCTTC
CASSTLDGSSYNEQFF
>TRBV5-1|-|TRBJ2-5|few|14
TGCGCCAGCAGCTTCGTCTTCTTGGGGGAGACCCAGTACTTC
CASSFVFLGETQYF
>TRBV4-2|TRBD1|TRBJ1-2|many|14
TGTGCCAGCAGCCAAGGGGACAGGTCCTATGGCTACACCTTC
CASSQGDRSYGYTF
>TRBV6-2/TRBV6-3|-|TRBJ2-1|many|13
TGTGCCAGCAGTTACTCGACTAGCAATGAGCAGTTCTTC
CASSYSTSNEQFF
>TRBV10-3|TRBD2|TRBJ2-5|-|14
TGTGCCATCAGTTATCTAGCGGCCCAAGAGACCCAGTACTTC
CAISYLAAQETQYF
>TRBV20-1|-|TRBJ2-7|-|16
TGCAGTGCTAGCTCCTTCGGGCCAGCGAGCTCCTACGAGCAGTACTTC
CSASSFGPASSYEQYF
>TRBV20-1|-|TRBJ2-7|-|14
TGCAGTGCCGAAAGGACTGGGAGCTCCTACGAGCAGTACTTC
CSAERTGSSYEQYF
>TRBV20-1|-|TRBJ1-1|few|14
TGCAGTGCTAGGGCATCCCCGCGGACAGCTCAAGCTTTCTTT
CSARASPRTAQAFF
>TRBV6-1|-|TRBJ1-2|-|15
TGTGCCAGCAGTGAAGCGCTCGTATTTAACTATGGCTACACCTTC
CASSEALVFNYGYTF
>TRBV27|-|TRBJ1-5|-|15
TGTGCCAGCAGTTTACTGGCGGACAGCAATCAGCCCCAGCATTTT
CASSLLADSNQPQHF
>TRBV5-6|TRBD2|TRBJ2-7|-|15
TGTGCCAGCAGCAGTAGCGGGACCCCCTACAATGAGCAGTACTTC
CASSSSGTPYNEQYF
>TRBV28|-|TRBJ1-4|few|11
TGTGCCAGCAGCGACACCGAAAAACTGTTTTTT
CASSDTEKLFF
>TRBV20-1|-|TRBJ2-7|many|11
TGCAGCGCCGGGGGACCCTACGAGCAGTACTTC
CSAGGPYEQYF
>TRBV7-2|-|TRBJ1-5|-|12
TGTGCCAGCAGCATGCAGGGTCAGCCCCAGCATTTT
CASSMQGQPQHF